The T cell receptor (beta chain) under discussion was sequenced for a study of cytomegalovirus exposure and HLA in healthy donors. A word on this clone: Its antigen is not known.

Primers included in the PCR were 60 Vbeta and 13 Jbeta primers. TCRdb keeps only in-frame clones here, not all; method: immunoSEQ multiplex PCR. The top ten hold roughly 1% of the sample, which has about 160,000 clones, around 77% seen once. Overall study findings and caveats: Fewer N-insertions (relative to the 666-donor mean) were reportedly seen in an Asian-associated ancestry cluster in a later analysis.

Sequenced material: PBMCs. This receptor was taken from a woman in her forties in good health and CMV-seronegative.

In DNA, the CDR3 is TGTGCCAGTAGTATCGGACAGGGATATGGCTACACCTTC. This codes for CASSIGQGYGYTF. The chain combines TRBV19 with TRBJ1-2, with 8 bases identical to TRBD1. In germline, CDR1 is LNHDA, CDR2 SQIVND (reference sequence). Losses at the gene ends were 3 bases for V and 5 bases for J; bases not matched to a gene: 2. CDR3 length equals 13 residues.